This T cell receptor beta chain was retrieved from a study of blood T cell repertoires in COVID-19. Overall study context: COVID-19 samples from acute and convalescent phases originated in the United States, Italy and Spain. Sources were T cells, B-cell-depleted T cells, or PBMCs; the material itself was cDNA or gDNA.

Authors' analysis steps: Estimated nucleated cell counts came from reference gene primer amplification. The repertoire was sequenced with immunoSEQ multiplex PCR; TCRdb's copy has only in-frame clones and lacks some. That table is the source of V, J and clone size, and D and trimming were worked out from the DNA. The table lists about 200,000 clones, roughly 75% of them singletons. The ends were cut back, 6 bases at V and 8 bases at J, with 13 bases in the middle. This CDR3 is 11 amino acids long. Germline V gene data show CDR1 as SQVTM and CDR2 as ANQGSEA. The sample holds one count of this clone. This clonotype was sampled from a woman in her seventies with acute or convalescent COVID-19. This sequence joins TRBV29-1 and TRBJ1-2, with D possibly TRBD1 on 5 matching bases. The source material was peripheral blood. The chain's CDR3 is CSVRGGNGYTF. The CDR3 nucleotides are TGCAGCGTCCGGGGGGGGAACGGCTACACCTTC.